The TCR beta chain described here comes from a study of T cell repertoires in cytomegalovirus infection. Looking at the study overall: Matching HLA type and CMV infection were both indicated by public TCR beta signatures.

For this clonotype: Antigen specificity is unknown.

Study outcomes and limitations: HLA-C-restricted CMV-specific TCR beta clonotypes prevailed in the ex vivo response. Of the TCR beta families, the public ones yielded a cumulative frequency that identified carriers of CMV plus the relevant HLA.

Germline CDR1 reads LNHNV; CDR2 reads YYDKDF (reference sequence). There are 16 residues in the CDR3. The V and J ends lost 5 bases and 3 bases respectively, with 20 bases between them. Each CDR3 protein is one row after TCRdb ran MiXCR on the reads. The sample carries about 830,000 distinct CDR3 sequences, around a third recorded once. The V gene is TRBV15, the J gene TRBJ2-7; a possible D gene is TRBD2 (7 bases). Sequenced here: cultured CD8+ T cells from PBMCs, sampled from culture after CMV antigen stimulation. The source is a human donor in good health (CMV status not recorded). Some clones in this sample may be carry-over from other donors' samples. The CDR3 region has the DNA TGTGCCACCAGCCCTACTCGGGGGGCCGGCTTCTACGAGCAGTACTTC. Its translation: CATSPTRGAGFYEQYF.